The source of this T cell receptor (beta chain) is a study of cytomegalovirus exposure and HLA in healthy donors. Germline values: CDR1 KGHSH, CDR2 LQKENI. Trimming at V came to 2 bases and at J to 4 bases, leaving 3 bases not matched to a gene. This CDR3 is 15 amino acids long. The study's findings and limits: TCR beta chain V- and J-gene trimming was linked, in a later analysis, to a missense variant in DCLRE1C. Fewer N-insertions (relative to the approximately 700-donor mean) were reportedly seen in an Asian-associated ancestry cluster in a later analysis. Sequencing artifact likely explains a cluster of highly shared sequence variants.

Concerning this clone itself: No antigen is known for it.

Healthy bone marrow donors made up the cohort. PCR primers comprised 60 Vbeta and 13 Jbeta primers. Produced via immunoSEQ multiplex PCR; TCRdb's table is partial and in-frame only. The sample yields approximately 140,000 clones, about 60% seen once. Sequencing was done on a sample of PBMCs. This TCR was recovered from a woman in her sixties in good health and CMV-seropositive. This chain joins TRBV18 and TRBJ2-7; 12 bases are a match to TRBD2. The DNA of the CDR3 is TGTGCCAGCTCACCAGGACTAGCGGGACTTTACGAGCAGTACTTC. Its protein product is CASSPGLAGLYEQYF. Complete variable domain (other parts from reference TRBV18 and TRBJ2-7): NAGVMQNPRHLVRRRGQEARLRCSPMKGHSHVYWYRQLPEEGLKFMVYLQKENIIDESGMPKERFSAEFPKEGPSILRIQQVVRGDSAAYFCASSPGLAGLYEQYFGPGTRLTVT.